This TCR beta chain was sequenced in a study of technical replicates of blood from several donors. Generated by immunoSEQ multiplex PCR, the TCRdb table keeps only in-frame clones and is missing some. The table has about 100,000 clones, over 85% seen once. The V gene end was trimmed by 1 base and the J gene end by 7 bases; junction bases not matched to a gene: 5. This CDR3 has 17 amino acids. Looked up from germline, CDR1 is SGHVS and CDR2 is FNYEAQ. The J gene is TRBJ2-1, the V gene TRBV7-6; 15 bases are shared with TRBD2. The sequence was collected from a human donor in good health. Sequencing was done on a sample of T cells isolated from PBMCs. The CDR3 here is CASSLGSGLAGGNEQFF. The CDR3 coding sequence is TGTGCCAGCAGCTTAGGGTCCGGACTAGCGGGGGGGAATGAGCAGTTCTTC.